The 15 T cell receptor beta chains below were found in one sample sequenced in a study of blood T cell repertoires in COVID-19. The repertoire was sequenced with immunoSEQ multiplex PCR; TCRdb's copy has only in-frame clones and lacks some. The sample holds some 64,000 clones, roughly 78% seen once. Material for sequencing was peripheral blood. These receptors were taken from a man aged 55 to 69 with COVID-19, enrolled during active disease.

The rearrangement uses TRBV6-5 and TRBJ1-6; D may be TRBD1 (6 bases). Trimming left V 0 bases short and J 7 bases short, with 10 bases between. Germline V lookup: CDR1 MNHEY, CDR2 SVGAGI. CDR3 length: 15 amino acids. The CDR3 sequence is CASSYSGTNNSPLHF. For the CDR3, the DNA is TGTGCCAGCAGTTACTCCGGGACAAACAATTCACCCCTCCACTTT.

This chain uses TRBV7-9 with TRBJ2-7; TRBD1 is a possible D gene (6 bases). Trimming cost V 0 bases and J 7 bases, with 10 bases left between them. The CDR3 is 13 amino acids. Germline CDR1 reads SEHNR; CDR2 reads FQNEAQ (reference sequence). The CDR3 DNA is TGTGCCAGCAGCTTAGCAGGGGGACGAGAGCAGTACTTC. Residues: CASSLAGGREQYF.

The genes are TRBV11-3 and TRBJ2-1; TRBD2 might be the D (5 bases). The CDR3 has 15 amino acids. V was clipped by 1 base and J by 5 bases, with 12 bases between them. From germline, CDR1 is SGHNT and CDR2 YENEEA. The CDR3 here is CASSLGRAQNNEQFF. As DNA, the CDR3 is TGTGCCAGCAGCTTAGGGCGGGCACAAAACAATGAGCAGTTCTTC.

The chain recombines TRBV19 with TRBJ1-4; TRBD1 is a possible D gene (5 bases). V shed 10 bases and J shed 6 bases, with 12 bases lying between them. The CDR3 spans 12 residues. Germline V lookup: CDR1 LNHDA, CDR2 SQIVND (reference sequence). This chain's CDR3 is CATGQRDEKLFF. In DNA form, the CDR3 reads TGTGCCACAGGACAAAGAGATGAAAAACTGTTTTTT.

The chain employs TRBV11-2 and TRBJ1-4, with a possible D match to TRBD1 (5 bases). The CDR3 loop spans 15 amino acids. Germline CDR1 is SGHAT and CDR2 is FQNNGV. Trimming shortened V by 5 bases and J by 2 bases, and 12 bases separated the two germline ends. CDR3 sequence (DNA): TGTGCCAGCAGCACCTGGGAGGGGACTAATGAAAAACTGTTTTTT. Translation gives CASSTWEGTNEKLFF.

This chain joins TRBV11-3 and TRBJ2-1; 9 positions agree with TRBD1. Germline CDR1 is SGHNT and CDR2 is YENEEA. CDR3 size: 15 residues. The V and J ends lost 5 bases and 2 bases, in that order; junction bases with no gene match: 4. In DNA form, the CDR3 reads TGTGCCAGCAGCGCCGGACAGGGGACCTACAATGAGCAGTTCTTC. Its protein product is CASSAGQGTYNEQFF. Combining the CDR3 with reference TRBV11-3 and TRBJ2-1 gives the whole variable domain EAGVVQSPRYKIIEKKQPVAFWCNPISGHNTLYWYLQNLGQGPELLIRYENEEAVDDSQLPKDRFSAERLKGVDSTLKIQPAELGDSAVYLCASSAGQGTYNEQFFGPGTRLTVL.

The table lists this clone with a count of one. This chain joins TRBV11-3 and TRBJ2-2; the D gene is possibly TRBD2 (6 bases). Trimming took 1 base from V and 3 from J, leaving 6 bases between them. The CDR3 spans 14 residues. Per the germline V gene, CDR1 is SGHNT and CDR2 is YENEEA. The DNA of the CDR3 is TGTGCCAGCAGCTTAGGGGGGGACACCGGGGAGCTGTTTTTT. It encodes CASSLGGDTGELFF.

CDR3 amino acids: CASSYGADGANVLTF. In DNA, the CDR3 is TGTGCCAGCAGTTACGGGGCTGACGGGGCCAACGTCCTGACTTTC. The gene calls are TRBV6-2 or TRBV6-3 and TRBJ2-6, with TRBD1 as a possible D gene (5 bases). This CDR3 is 15 amino acids long. Germline CDR1 and CDR2: MNHEY and SVGEGT. With 2 bases removed from V and 4 bases from J, the gap between germline ends came to 9 bases.

The J gene is TRBJ1-1, the V gene TRBV4-2; perhaps TRBD1 as D (5 bases). Germline V gene lookup returns CDR1 LGHNA and CDR2 YNFKEQ. CDR3 size: 14 residues. V lost 4 bases and J 4 bases, leaving 13 bases between the germline ends. The CDR3 sequence: CASSPKRGGTEAFF. CDR3 DNA sequence: TGTGCCAGCAGCCCAAAGCGGGGGGGCACTGAAGCTTTCTTT.

The chain uses TRBV5-6 and TRBJ1-5; 7 bases match TRBD1. The V and J ends lost 4 bases and 2 bases, in that order; junction bases with no gene match: 6. The CDR3 runs 15 residues. CDR1 and CDR2 from the germline V gene are SGHDT and YYEEEE. The CDR3 region is CASSAGGNGNQPQHF. The DNA of the CDR3 is TGTGCCAGCAGCGCAGGGGGAAACGGCAATCAGCCCCAGCATTTT.

CDR3 region: CASSVEGTGFGEQYF. CDR3 bases: TGTGCCAGCAGCGTAGAGGGGACAGGGTTTGGCGAGCAGTACTTC. The chain combines TRBV9 with TRBJ2-7; TRBD1 aligns across 9 bases. The CDR3 runs to 15 residues. Germline loops: CDR1 SGDLS, CDR2 YYNGEE. J was trimmed by 6 bases and V by 0 bases; bases with no gene match: 7.

This clone was observed a handful of times. The rearrangement links TRBV2 to TRBJ1-1; D gene unclear. This CDR3 region has 13 residues. V dropped 5 bases and J dropped 0 bases, with 7 bases sitting between them. Germline CDR1 is SNHLY and CDR2 is FYNNEI. This chain's CDR3 is CASSSTVNTEAFF. The CDR3 DNA reads as TGTGCCAGCAGTAGCACTGTGAACACTGAAGCTTTCTTT.

The V and J genes are TRBV9 and TRBJ2-1; the D is unclear. This CDR3 is 14 amino acids long. V shed 6 bases and J shed 4 bases, with 14 bases lying between them. CDR1 is SGDLS, CDR2 YYNGEE, per germline. The CDR3: CASTGRNNYNEQFF. Written as DNA, the CDR3 is TGTGCCAGCACTGGGCGAAATAATTACAATGAGCAGTTCTTC.

This chain joins TRBV29-1 and TRBJ2-3; D ambiguous. The germline V and J ends were trimmed by 6 bases and 1 base, with 11 bases remaining between them. CDR3 length: 13 residues. Germline V gene data show CDR1 as SQVTM and CDR2 as ANQGSEA. The CDR3 protein is CSVENRGTDTQYF. CDR3 bases: TGCAGCGTAGAAAACAGAGGCACAGATACGCAGTATTTT.

The rearrangement uses TRBV9 and TRBJ2-1; 7 nucleotides agree with TRBD1. The CDR3 is made up of 18 amino acids. V gave up 2 bases and J gave up 4 bases; unmatched junction bases: 15. Per germline, CDR1 SGDLS and CDR2 YYNGEE. In nucleotides, the CDR3 is TGTGCCAGCAGCGTCTCACTTTCCGGGACAGCAGTGTACAATGAGCAGTTCTTC. Translating it yields CASSVSLSGTAVYNEQFF.